The rows below give T cell receptor beta chains drawn from one sample of a study of blood T cell repertoires in COVID-19. Here immunoSEQ multiplex PCR was the method, and the copy in TCRdb shows in-frame clones only, minus some. The table shows approximately 250,000 clones, with about nine tenths occurring only once. The sequenced material came from PBMCs or T cells enriched from blood (not recorded which). The receptors here all came from a woman in her twenties or thirties with acute COVID-19. The CDR3 runs from the conserved cysteine through the conserved F or W. Fields, in order: J gene, clone size, V gene, D gene, CDR3 DNA, CDR3 protein. A D gene is named only where the DNA matches it firmly. Some rows have no size entry. The others give once, few or many, or a class for an expanded clone.

>TRBJ1-1|NA|TRBV28|NA
TGTGCCAGCAGGATAGACAGGACTGAAGCTTTCTTT
CASRIDRTEAFF
>TRBJ2-2|NA|TRBV24-1|TRBD1
TGTGCCACCAACAGGGGGCAAAACACCGGGGAGCTGTTTTTT
CATNRGQNTGELFF
>TRBJ1-5|NA|TRBV4-1|NA
TGCGCCAGCAGCCAAGTACTGGTGCAGGGCAATCAGCCCCAGCATTTT
CASSQVLVQGNQPQHF
>TRBJ2-7|once|TRBV9|TRBD2
TGTGCCAGCAGCGTAGGAGGAGGACGGGGGGACTCCTACGAGCAGTACTTC
CASSVGGGRGDSYEQYF
>TRBJ1-4|NA|TRBV5-6|TRBD1
TGTGCCAGCAGCTTGGAGGGGGCGGGTAATGAAAAACTGTTTTTT
CASSLEGAGNEKLFF
>TRBJ2-2|NA|TRBV9|NA
TGTGCCAGCAGCGTAGGAGCTGATAGCGGAACGAACACCGGGGAGCTGTTTTTT
CASSVGADSGTNTGELFF
>TRBJ2-7|NA|TRBV27|NA
TGTGCCAGCAGTTGGGCCTTATCCTACGAGCAGTACTTC
CASSWALSYEQYF
>TRBJ2-2|NA|TRBV5-8|NA
TGTGCCAGCAGCATTCCAAACACCGGGGAGCTGTTTTTT
CASSIPNTGELFF
>TRBJ2-2|NA|TRBV7-8|TRBD1
TGTGCCAGCAGCCCCAATTACCGGACAGGAATTAACACCGGGGAGCTGTTTTTT
CASSPNYRTGINTGELFF
>TRBJ2-1|NA|TRBV4-2|TRBD2
TGTGCCAGCAGCCAAGACCCCGGGCGGGAGGGCCATGAGCAGTTCTTC
CASSQDPGREGHEQFF
>TRBJ1-1|NA|TRBV3-1/TRBV3-2|NA
TGTGCCAGCAGCCGGGGGGAGGGCAACACTGAAGCTTTCTTT
CASSRGEGNTEAFF
>TRBJ2-4|once|TRBV28|NA
TGTGCCAGCAGTTCCGGACAGCGCCTAGCCAAAAACATTCAGTACTTC
CASSSGQRLAKNIQYF
>TRBJ1-5|NA|TRBV7-8|NA
TGTGCCAGCAGCTTAAGCGACAGCCTCAATCAGCCCCAGCATTTT
CASSLSDSLNQPQHF
>TRBJ1-5|NA|TRBV6-2/TRBV6-3|TRBD1
TGTGCCAGCAGTTACTCAATGGGACAGGGTGGTGCCCAGCATTTT
CASSYSMGQGGAQHF
>TRBJ1-1|NA|TRBV3-1/TRBV3-2|NA
TGTGCCAGCAGCCGCGACATTACTGAAGCTTTCTTT
CASSRDITEAFF
>TRBJ2-2|NA|TRBV5-6|NA
TGTGCCAGCAGCTTGAAAGCGGGTGAAGGTATCACCGGGGAGCTGTTTTTT
CASSLKAGEGITGELFF
>TRBJ2-3|NA|TRBV18|TRBD2
TGTGCCAGCTCACCACGGGGGAGGGGAGGCGCAGATACGCAGTATTTT
CASSPRGRGGADTQYF